This TCR beta chain was sequenced during a study of graft-versus-host responses after intestinal transplantation. Study in general: Multivisceral, liver-intestinal, or isolated intestinal grafts went to recipients.

Libraries were prepared by immunoSEQ multiplex PCR; TCRdb keeps only in-frame clonotypes and omits some of them. Among 90,000 to 95,000 clones, roughly nine tenths were seen once, and the ten largest hold over 0.4%. Notes on the study in general: Recipient marrow harbored GvH clones, some of which surfaced first in ileum or blood. The presence of high graft-versus-host to host-versus-graft clonal ratios in allografts characterized patients with graft-donor T cell macrochimerism.

V shed 1 base, J shed 5 bases, and the junction held 10 bases outside the gene matches. CDR1 is SGHRS, CDR2 YFSETQ, per germline. The CDR3 is 16 amino acids. Regarding this clone: What it recognizes is unknown.

The V call is TRBV5-1, the J call TRBJ2-7; the match to TRBD1 covers 9 bases. The sequenced sample was unstimulated CD8+ T cells sorted from spleen or lymph node cells, obtained before intestinal transplant. The sequence came from a human donor who received an intestinal transplant. CDR3 residues: CASSLFLWDRVDEQYF. CDR3 coding DNA: TGCGCCAGCAGCTTGTTCCTTTGGGACAGGGTCGACGAGCAGTACTTC. The full variable domain, its missing parts supplied by reference TRBV5-1 and TRBJ2-7, is KAGVTQTPRYLIKTRGQQVTLSCSPISGHRSVSWYQQTPGQGLQFLFEYFSETQRNKGNFPGRFSGRQFSNSRSEMNVSTLELGDSALYLCASSLFLWDRVDEQYFGPGTRLTVT.